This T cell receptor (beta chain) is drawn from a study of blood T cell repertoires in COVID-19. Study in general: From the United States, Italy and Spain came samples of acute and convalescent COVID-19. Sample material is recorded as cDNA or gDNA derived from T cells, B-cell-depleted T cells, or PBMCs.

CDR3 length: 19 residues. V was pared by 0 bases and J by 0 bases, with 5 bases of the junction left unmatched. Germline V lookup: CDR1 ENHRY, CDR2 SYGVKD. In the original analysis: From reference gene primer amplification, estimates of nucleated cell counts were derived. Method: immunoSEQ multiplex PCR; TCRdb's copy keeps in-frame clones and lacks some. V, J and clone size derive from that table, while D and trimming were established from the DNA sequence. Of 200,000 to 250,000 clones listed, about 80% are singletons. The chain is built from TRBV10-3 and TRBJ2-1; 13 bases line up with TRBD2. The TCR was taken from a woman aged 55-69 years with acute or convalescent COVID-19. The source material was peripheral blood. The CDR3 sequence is CAISESQGLAGVSYNEQFF. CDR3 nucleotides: TGTGCCATCAGTGAGTCCCAAGGACTAGCGGGGGTCTCCTACAATGAGCAGTTCTTC.